The 9 T cell receptor beta chains in this list originate from one sample, sequenced in a study of graft-versus-host responses after intestinal transplantation. Investigators treated the graft tissue so that it released intraepithelial and lamina propria lymphocytes. Data came from immunoSEQ multiplex PCR; TCRdb stores just in-frame clones and leaves some out. The data contain about 9,600 clones, approximately 86% of them singletons. The sample here was ileum tissue, taken around 24 months after intestinal transplantation. The receptors were gathered from a human patient who received an intestinal transplant, so some T cells may come from the graft donor.

The gene calls are TRBV7-3 and TRBJ2-7; TRBD2 agrees at 7 bases. CDR3 size: 15 residues. Germline trimming cut 0 bases from V and 7 bases from J; bases unmatched to any gene: 9. The germline gives CDR1 SGHTA, CDR2 FQGTGA. The CDR3 sequence: CASSLTGGRTSEQYF. The CDR3 nucleotides are TGTGCCAGCAGCTTAACGGGCGGGAGAACTAGTGAGCAGTACTTC.

V gene TRBV18 combines with J gene TRBJ1-2; D gene uncertain. The germline gives CDR1 KGHSH, CDR2 LQKENI. The ends were cut back, 3 bases at V and 2 bases at J, with 16 bases in the middle. This CDR3 has 16 residues. The CDR3 DNA reads as TGTGCCAGCTCACCGCTAAGAACCGAGGAGAACTATGGCTACACCTTC. It codes for CASSPLRTEENYGYTF.

This chain links TRBV29-1 with TRBJ1-1; possible D gene TRBD1, 5 bases. Trimming left V 5 bases short and J 1 base short, with 11 bases between. This CDR3 comprises 13 residues. Germline V gene data show CDR1 as SQVTM and CDR2 as ANQGSEA. CDR3 amino acids: CSVLPRANTEAFF. In nucleotides, the CDR3 is TGCAGCGTTTTGCCCAGGGCGAACACTGAAGCTTTCTTT.

This clone occurred once. The chain joins TRBV7-6 to TRBJ2-3; 7 nucleotides align to TRBD1. CDR1 SGHVS and CDR2 FNYEAQ come from the germline V gene. The J segment lost 0 bases and the V segment lost 7 bases, leaving 7 bases of the junction unmatched. The CDR3 is 15 residues long. CDR3 loop: CASTFGTDSTDTQYF. DNA of the CDR3: TGTGCCAGCACCTTCGGGACAGATAGCACAGATACGCAGTATTTT.

This rearrangement joins TRBV6-5 to TRBJ2-1, with 9 positions matching TRBD2. Germline V gene data show CDR1 as MNHEY and CDR2 as SVGAGI. CDR3 length: 15 amino acids. V was pared by 6 bases and J by 7 bases, with 10 bases of the junction left unmatched. The CDR3: CASSDGSGGRNEQFF. In DNA form, the CDR3 reads TGTGCCAGCAGCGATGGTAGCGGGGGACGGAATGAGCAGTTCTTC.

The sample holds a few counts of this clone. The rearrangement links TRBV18 to TRBJ2-1, with 10 bases lining up with TRBD1. The trim removed 5 bases at V and 6 bases at J, leaving 10 bases unmatched. The CDR3 spans 16 residues. The germline V gene encodes CDR1 KGHSH and CDR2 LQKENI. This chain's CDR3 is CASSDLWGTGANEQFF. The CDR3 coding sequence is TGTGCCAGCTCAGATCTATGGGGGACAGGGGCCAATGAGCAGTTCTTC.

This clone was detected only a few times. The V call is TRBV2, the J call TRBJ1-1, with D hard to call. This CDR3 is built from 12 residues. The germline CDR1 and CDR2 sequences are SNHLY and FYNNEI. The V end was cut by 8 bases, the J end by 4 bases, with 11 bases between. The CDR3 loop is CASGVSSTEAFF. CDR3 nucleotides: TGTGCCAGCGGCGTCAGCTCCACTGAAGCTTTCTTT.

The chain combines TRBV7-2 with TRBJ2-3; the D gene could be TRBD1 or TRBD2 (5 bases each). Looked up from germline, CDR1 is SGHTA and CDR2 is FQGNSA. V was shortened by 4 bases and J by 4 bases, with 15 bases between the two germline ends. This CDR3 is 15 amino acids long. This CDR3 reads CASSWSKPGPDTQYF. In nucleotides, the CDR3 is TGTGCCAGCAGCTGGAGCAAACCGGGACCAGATACGCAGTATTTT.

The chain links TRBV9 to TRBJ2-5; D possibly corresponds to TRBD2 (5 bases). Trimming cost V 0 bases and J 5 bases, with 14 bases left between them. Germline lookup yields CDR1 SGDLS and CDR2 YYNGEE. The CDR3 extends over 15 amino acids. The CDR3 region has the DNA TGTGCCAGCAGCGTAGAGCCACGGGAAAGCGAGACCCAGTACTTC. The encoded protein is CASSVEPRESETQYF.